This T cell receptor beta chain was obtained from a study of blood T cell repertoires in COVID-19. Study-level information: Acute and convalescent COVID-19 samples came from the United States, Italy and Spain. Nucleic acid was either cDNA or gDNA, and it came from T cells, B-cell-depleted T cells, or PBMCs.

The CDR3 runs to 12 residues. Germline CDR1 reads SGHDT; CDR2 reads YYEEEE. Methods used by the authors: Estimated nucleated cell counts came from reference gene primer amplification. The method was immunoSEQ multiplex PCR; TCRdb's version includes in-frame clones alone and lacks a portion of them. That table is the source of V, J and clone size, and D and trimming were worked out from the DNA. This sample yields about 150,000 clones, of which more than 80% are seen a single time; around 15% belongs to the top ten. Patients at the Seattle site were enrolled during active infection and followed longitudinally. As concerns this clone: Mismatch with germline at one junction end may stem from a read error.

Specimen: peripheral blood. This sequence joins TRBV5-6 and TRBJ1-4, with D possibly matching TRBD1 (5 bases). The TCR sequence derives from a man between 18 and 35 years old with COVID-19, enrolled during active disease. In DNA, the CDR3 is TGTGCCAGCAGCCCAGGGTCTGCGAAACTGCTTTTT. It yields the protein CASSPGSAKLLF.